The entry below gives a single TCR beta chain sequence along with its context. This sample stems from a study of blood T cell repertoires in COVID-19. Study-level background: Sites in the United States, Italy and Spain provided acute and convalescent COVID-19 samples. Sources were T cells, B-cell-depleted T cells, or PBMCs; the material itself was cDNA or gDNA.

J lost 3 bases, V lost 4 bases, and 10 bases had no gene match. Germline V lookup: CDR1 MGHRA, CDR2 YSYEKL. The CDR3 runs to 18 residues. Original data processing: Using reference gene primer amplification, nucleated cell counts were estimated. Generated by immunoSEQ multiplex PCR, the TCRdb table keeps only in-frame clones and is missing some. V and J calls and clone size follow that table, whereas D and trimming were derived from the DNA. The table lists tens of thousands of clones, around nine tenths of them singletons. This clonotype originated in a human donor with active COVID-19. The donor label of this sample is uncertain. The sequenced material came from peripheral blood. V usage is TRBV4-1 and J usage is TRBJ2-1, with 12 bases identical to TRBD2. Here the CDR3 reads CASSPRLAGANGYNEQFF. In DNA form, the CDR3 reads TGCGCCAGCAGCCCGAGACTAGCGGGAGCGAACGGCTACAATGAGCAGTTCTTC.